The 14 T cell receptor beta chains reported below all come from one sample, sequenced in a study of CXCR3-negative and CXCR3-positive naive CD8 T cells (dated by TCRdb to between 2018 and 2020). What the research found in general, with its limitations: Compared with CXCR3-negative naive cells, CXCR3-positive naive cells had TRB CDR3s with higher hydrophobicity (lower Kidera factor 4), lower energy, and higher strength and volume indices.

For sequencing, a NextSeq 550 was employed. The Human TCR Profiling Kit (MiLaboratory) was used to prepare UMI-labeled 5' RACE TRB cDNA libraries. TCRdb reprocessed the public reads and reports one entry per CDR3 protein sequence, without DNA. The record for this sample contains more than 70,000 distinct CDR3 sequences. Jointly, the top ten make up about 0.62% of the sample. Their antigens remain unidentified. Sequencing used naive CXCR3+ CD8+ T cells from blood. This sample's cell subset or site label indicates: CD45RO-CCR7+CD27+CD95- naive CD8+ T cells expressing CXCR3 (TNR3+). The receptors derive from a human donor in good health. Some clones in this sample may be carry-over from other donors' samples.

The chain is built from TRBV7-9 and TRBJ2-7; TCRdb selects TRBD1, and the lack of DNA leaves this call unchecked. This CDR3 is 16 amino acids long. Germline loops: CDR1 SEHNR, CDR2 FQNEAQ (reference sequence). CDR3 residues: CACSSTGVGTTYEQYF. Together with reference TRBV7-9 and TRBJ2-7, the CDR3 gives the full variable domain: DTGVSQNPRHKITKRGQNVTFRCDPISEHNRLYWYRQTLGQGPEFLTYFQNEAQLEKSRLLSDRFSAERPKGSFSTLEIQRTEQGDSAMYLCACSSTGVGTTYEQYFGPGTRLTVT.

The rearrangement joins TRBV27 to TRBJ2-1. The CDR3 has 17 amino acids. The germline V gene has CDR1 MNHEY and CDR2 SMNVEV (reference sequence). The CDR3 here is CASTYLRSGQWGNEQFF.

The V and J genes are TRBV29-1 and TRBJ1-2; the D gene TCRdb calls, TRBD1, cannot be checked with no DNA. Per germline, CDR1 SQVTM and CDR2 ANQGSEA. The length of the CDR3 is 13 residues. The CDR3 is CSVETGVAYGYTF.

The chain has TRBV6-2 or TRBV6-3 and TRBJ2-1; checking the TCRdb D call of TRBD1 is not possible without DNA. The CDR3 covers 18 residues. Germline V gene sequence: CDR1 MNHEY, CDR2 SVGEGT. This chain's CDR3 is CASSYSSGGAQDNNEQFF.

The chain is built from TRBV27 and TRBJ2-4; the D call from TCRdb, TRBD2, cannot be confirmed without DNA. Germline values: CDR1 MNHEY, CDR2 SMNVEV (reference sequence). The CDR3 runs to 13 residues. CDR3 protein: CASSLNAVAPEYF.

The V and J genes are TRBV29-1 and TRBJ2-5; no DNA is available, so the TRBD2 call from TCRdb remains unchecked. The CDR3 is 17 amino acids. The germline V gene encodes CDR1 SQVTM and CDR2 ANQGSEA. The CDR3 sequence is CSVEVPTSGTGQETQYF.

CDR3 region: CATSGVKAGIKETQYF. This chain joins TRBV24-1 and TRBJ2-5; TCRdb's D call, TRBD2, is unchecked because there is no DNA. The CDR3 extends over 16 amino acids. Germline V gives CDR1 KGHDR, CDR2 SFDVKD.

The chain is built from TRBV23-1 and TRBJ2-5; checking the TCRdb D call of TRBD1 is not possible without DNA. TRBV23-1 is an ORF for which the function is uncertain. CDR3 length: 17 amino acids. The CDR3 protein is CASSQSAHRGWQETQYF.

The chain carries TRBV25-1 and TRBJ2-5; TCRdb's assignment of TRBD1 cannot be checked, as there is no DNA. This CDR3 has 13 residues. Germline CDR1 MGHDK, CDR2 SYGVNS. This chain's CDR3 is CASSPRGSETQYF.

V usage is TRBV12-3 or TRBV12-4 and J usage is TRBJ2-7; TCRdb's D call, TRBD1, is unchecked because there is no DNA. The CDR3 contains 15 residues. This CDR3 is CASNHGNGALYEQYF.

The chain is built from TRBV27 and TRBJ2-7; the D call of TRBD2 rests on TCRdb alone, since no DNA is present to check it. The CDR3 loop spans 14 amino acids. Germline lookup yields CDR1 MNHEY and CDR2 SMNVEV (reference sequence). The CDR3: CASNTLAGPYEQYF.

This chain joins TRBV5-4 and TRBJ2-1; TCRdb outputs TRBD2, but without DNA this stays unchecked. The germline V gene encodes CDR1 SGHNT and CDR2 YYREEE (reference sequence). The CDR3 length is 13 residues. CDR3 amino acids: CSAFPLRGNEQFF.

This chain's CDR3 is CASRQNALAGVADTQYF. The rearrangement links TRBV3-1 to TRBJ2-3; TCRdb calls TRBD2, which cannot be checked without DNA. This CDR3 spans 17 amino acids. Germline CDR1 LGHDT, CDR2 YNNKEL (reference sequence).

The rearrangement uses TRBV28 and TRBJ2-1. Germline loops: CDR1 MDHEN, CDR2 SYDVKM. This CDR3 region has 15 residues. CDR3 protein: CASSLRGSSYNEQFF.